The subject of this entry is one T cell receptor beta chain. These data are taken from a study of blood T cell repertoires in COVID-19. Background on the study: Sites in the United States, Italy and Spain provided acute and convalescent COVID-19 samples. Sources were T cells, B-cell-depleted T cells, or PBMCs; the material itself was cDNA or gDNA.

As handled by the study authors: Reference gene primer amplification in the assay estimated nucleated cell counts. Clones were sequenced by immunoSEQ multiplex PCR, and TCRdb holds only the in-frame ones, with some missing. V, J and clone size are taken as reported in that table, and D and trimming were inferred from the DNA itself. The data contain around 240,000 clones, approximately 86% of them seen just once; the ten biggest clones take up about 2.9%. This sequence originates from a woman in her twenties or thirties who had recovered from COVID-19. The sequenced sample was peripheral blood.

The CDR3 reads CASSPQVKETQYF. The CDR3 nucleotides read TGTGCCAGCAGCCCCCAGGTGAAGGAGACCCAGTACTTC. The gene calls are TRBV7-6 and TRBJ2-5; D gene unclear. The V gene's germline CDR1 is SGHVS and CDR2 FNYEAQ. Trimming took 5 bases from V and 5 from J, leaving 12 bases between them. The CDR3 has 13 amino acids.